Listed below are T cell receptor beta chains from one sample, sequenced in a study of long-term antiretroviral therapy in people with HIV. TCRdb keeps only in-frame clones here, not all; method: immunoSEQ multiplex PCR. Of about 20,000 clones listed, 87% are singletons. The source was unsorted PBMCs, collected just under 2.7 years after starting antiretroviral therapy. These receptors originate from a woman aged 50 to 65 with HIV. Both conserved end residues are part of each CDR3. D genes are given only for firm matches. Not all rows give a size; the values are once, few, many and, for expanded clones, a class.

>TRBV14|NA|NA|TRBJ1-5
CASSQGPQPQHF
TGTGCCAGCAGCCAAGGCCCACAGCCCCAGCATTTT
>TRBV5-4|TRBD2|NA|TRBJ2-5
CASSQRGAEETQYF
TGTGCCAGCAGCCAGCGGGGCGCCGAAGAGACCCAGTACTTC
>TRBV10-3|TRBD1|NA|TRBJ1-4
CAIRGQGGDEKLFF
TGTGCCATCAGGGGACAGGGTGGTGACGAAAAACTGTTTTTT
>TRBV7-8|NA|NA|TRBJ1-1
CASSPRGVNTEAFF
TGTGCCAGCAGCCCAAGGGGTGTGAACACTGAAGCTTTCTTT
>TRBV27|NA|once|TRBJ2-3
CASSLLDADTQYF
TGTGCCAGCAGTTTATTGGATGCAGATACGCAGTATTTT
>TRBV30|NA|NA|TRBJ2-5
CAWSADGETQYF
TGTGCCTGGAGTGCGGACGGCGAGACCCAGTACTTC
>TRBV28|NA|NA|TRBJ1-5
CATSPQPQHF
TGTGCCACCTCGCCCCAGCCCCAGCATTTT
>TRBV5-1|TRBD1|NA|TRBJ1-3
CASSLIGGATGNTIYF
TGCGCCAGCAGCTTGATAGGGGGCGCGACTGGAAACACCATATATTTT
>TRBV7-9|TRBD2|NA|TRBJ2-1
CASSQRTSGTYNEQFF
TGTGCCAGCAGCCAAAGGACTAGCGGGACCTACAATGAGCAGTTCTTC
>TRBV11-1|TRBD2|NA|TRBJ2-7
CASSLSSGTYEQYF
TGTGCCAGCAGCTTAAGTAGCGGGACCTACGAGCAGTACTTC
>TRBV6-5|TRBD2|NA|TRBJ2-3
CASSPSGVTDTQYF
TGTGCCAGCAGCCCAAGCGGGGTCACAGATACGCAGTATTTT